The TCR beta chain under discussion was sequenced for a study of early T cells in non-severe SARS-CoV-2 infection. About this clonotype: The antigen is undetermined.

The TCR library protocol was used to attach unique molecular identifiers. These identifiers were attached to individual cDNA molecules. Using its own MiXCR run on the 5' RACE reads, TCRdb lists one record per CDR3 protein. The repertoire holds about 33,000 distinct CDR3 sequences, with less than 8.5% as singletons. V gave up 2 bases and J gave up 1 base, with 8 bases separating them. The CDR3 extends over 14 amino acids. Study-wide results and limits: Private and CD4 specificities were missed by VDJdb matching, skewed to anti-spike CD8.

The rearrangement uses TRBV12-3 or TRBV12-4 and TRBJ1-1; D remains unclear. This receptor was obtained from an adult who was a healthcare worker with PCR-confirmed SARS-CoV-2 infection or an uninfected control (not recorded which). Sequenced material: whole blood. The CDR3 sequence: CASSLLGKNTEAFF. The CDR3 DNA is TGTGCCAGCAGTTTATTAGGCAAGAACACTGAAGCTTTCTTT.